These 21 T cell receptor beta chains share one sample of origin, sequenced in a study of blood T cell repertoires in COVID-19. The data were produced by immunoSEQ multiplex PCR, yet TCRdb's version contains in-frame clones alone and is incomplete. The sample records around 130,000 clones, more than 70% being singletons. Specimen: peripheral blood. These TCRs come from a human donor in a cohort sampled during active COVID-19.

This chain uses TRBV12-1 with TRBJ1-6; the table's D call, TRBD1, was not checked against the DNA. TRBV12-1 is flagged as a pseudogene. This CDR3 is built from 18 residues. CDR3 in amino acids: CASTRALRSFGNNSPLHF. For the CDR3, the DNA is TGTGCCAGCACCAGGGCTCTGAGATCATTCGGAAATAATTCACCCCTCCACTTT.

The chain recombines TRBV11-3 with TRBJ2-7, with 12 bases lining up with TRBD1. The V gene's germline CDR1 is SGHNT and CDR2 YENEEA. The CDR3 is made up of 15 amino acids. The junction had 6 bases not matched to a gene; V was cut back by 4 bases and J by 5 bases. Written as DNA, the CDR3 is TGTGCCAGCAGCTCTTGGGACAGGGGGCCTGACGAGCAGTACTTC. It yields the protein CASSSWDRGPDEQYF.

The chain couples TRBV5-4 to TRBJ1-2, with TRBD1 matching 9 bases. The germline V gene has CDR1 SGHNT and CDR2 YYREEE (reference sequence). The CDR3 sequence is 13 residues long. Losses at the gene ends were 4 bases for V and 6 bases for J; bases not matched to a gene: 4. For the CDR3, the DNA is TGTGCCAGCAGCCGGACAGGGGTCCATGGCTACACCTTC. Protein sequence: CASSRTGVHGYTF.

The CDR3 is CASSGNREGTQYF. CDR3 nucleotides: TGCGCCAGCAGTGGTAACAGGGAAGGGACCCAGTACTTC. The chain recombines TRBV10-1 with TRBJ2-5, with D possibly being TRBD1 (6 bases). The CDR3 has 13 residues. Germline assignment: CDR1 WNHNN and CDR2 SYGVQD (reference sequence). Trimming pared 4 bases from V and 7 bases from J, leaving 13 bases between.

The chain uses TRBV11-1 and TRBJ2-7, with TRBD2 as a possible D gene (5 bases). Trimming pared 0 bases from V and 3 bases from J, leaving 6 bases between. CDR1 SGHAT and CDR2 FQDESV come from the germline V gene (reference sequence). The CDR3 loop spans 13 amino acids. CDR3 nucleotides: TGTGCCAGCAGCTTAGCCGGGAACTACGAGCAGTACTTC. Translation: CASSLAGNYEQYF.

In DNA, the CDR3 is TGTGCCAGTAGTCCCCCCGACAGGGTAAACGGCTACACCTTC. This gives the protein CASSPPDRVNGYTF. The chain combines TRBV19 with TRBJ1-2; 7 bases map to TRBD1. The germline V gene encodes CDR1 LNHDA and CDR2 SQIVND (reference sequence). V was pared by 5 bases and J by 8 bases, with 11 bases of the junction left unmatched. The CDR3 spans 14 residues. The entire variable domain, with the rest obtained from reference TRBV19 and TRBJ1-2, is as follows: DGGITQSPKYLFRKEGQNVTLSCEQNLNHDAMYWYRQDPGQGLRLIYYSQIVNDFQKGDIAEGYSVSREKKESFPLTVTSAQKNPTAFYLCASSPPDRVNGYTFGSGTRLTVV.

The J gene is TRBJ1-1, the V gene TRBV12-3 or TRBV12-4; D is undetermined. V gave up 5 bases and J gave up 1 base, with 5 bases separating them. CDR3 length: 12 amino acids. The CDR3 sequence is CASSTWNTEAFF. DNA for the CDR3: TGTGCCAGCAGTACTTGGAACACTGAAGCTTTCTTT.

The CDR3 protein is CASSMEGPGEKLFF. The CDR3 nucleotides are TGTGCCAGTAGTATGGAGGGCCCTGGAGAAAAACTGTTTTTT. The chain carries TRBV19 and TRBJ1-4, with no clear D. V gave up 3 bases and J gave up 8 bases, with 13 bases separating them. Germline V gene lookup returns CDR1 LNHDA and CDR2 SQIVND (reference sequence). The CDR3 covers 14 residues.

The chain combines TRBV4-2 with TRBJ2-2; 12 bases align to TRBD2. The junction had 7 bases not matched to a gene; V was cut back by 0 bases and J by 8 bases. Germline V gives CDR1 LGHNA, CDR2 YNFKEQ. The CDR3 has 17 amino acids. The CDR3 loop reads CASSQELASGGGGELFF. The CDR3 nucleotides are TGTGCCAGCAGCCAAGAATTGGCTAGCGGGGGGGGAGGGGAGCTGTTTTTT.

The CDR3 here is CASSDRGSVTEAFF. The CDR3 DNA follows: TGTGCCAGCAGCGACAGGGGGTCGGTCACTGAAGCTTTCTTT. The chain couples TRBV5-4 to TRBJ1-1; 9 bases align to TRBD1. Germline V gives CDR1 SGHNT, CDR2 YYREEE (reference sequence). V gave up 4 bases and J gave up 4 bases; unmatched junction bases: 5. This CDR3 contains 14 residues.

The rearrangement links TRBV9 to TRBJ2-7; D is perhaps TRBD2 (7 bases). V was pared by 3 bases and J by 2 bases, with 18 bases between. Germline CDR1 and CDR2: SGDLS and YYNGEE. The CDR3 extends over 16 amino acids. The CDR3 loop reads CASSAHYDGGPYEQYF. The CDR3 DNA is TGTGCCAGCAGCGCACACTATGACGGGGGGCCCTACGAGCAGTACTTC.

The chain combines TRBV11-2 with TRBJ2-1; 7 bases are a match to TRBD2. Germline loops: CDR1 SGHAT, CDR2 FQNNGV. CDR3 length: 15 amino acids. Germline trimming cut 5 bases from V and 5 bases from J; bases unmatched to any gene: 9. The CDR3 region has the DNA TGTGCCAGCAGCCCCCGGGCTAGCGGACACAATGAGCAGTTCTTC. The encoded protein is CASSPRASGHNEQFF. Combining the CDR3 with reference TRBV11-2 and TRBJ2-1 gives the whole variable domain EAGVAQSPRYKIIEKRQSVAFWCNPISGHATLYWYQQILGQGPKLLIQFQNNGVVDDSQLPKDRFSAERLKGVDSTLKIQPAKLEDSAVYLCASSPRASGHNEQFFGPGTRLTVL.

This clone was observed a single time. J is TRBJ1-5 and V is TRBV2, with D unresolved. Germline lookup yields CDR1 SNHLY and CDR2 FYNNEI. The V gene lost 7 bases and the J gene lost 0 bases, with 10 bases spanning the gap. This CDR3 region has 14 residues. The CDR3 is CASNPEYSNQPQHF. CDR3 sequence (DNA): TGTGCCAGCAACCCAGAATATAGCAATCAGCCCCAGCATTTT.

For the CDR3, the DNA is TGTGCCACCAGCAGGCCCGGGGGGAACACTGAAGCTTTCTTT. This encodes CATSRPGGNTEAFF. The V and J genes are TRBV15 and TRBJ1-1, with D possibly TRBD1 on 5 matching bases. Germline CDR1 LNHNV, CDR2 YYDKDF (reference sequence). The CDR3 extends over 14 amino acids. The V gene lost 3 bases and the J gene lost 1 base, with 9 bases spanning the gap.

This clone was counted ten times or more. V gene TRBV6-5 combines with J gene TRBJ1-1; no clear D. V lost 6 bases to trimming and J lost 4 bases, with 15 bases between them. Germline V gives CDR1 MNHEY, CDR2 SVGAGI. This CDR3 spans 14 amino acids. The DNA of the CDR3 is TGTGCCAGCAGCTCAGTCTGGGAGGCCACTGAAGCTTTCTTT. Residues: CASSSVWEATEAFF.

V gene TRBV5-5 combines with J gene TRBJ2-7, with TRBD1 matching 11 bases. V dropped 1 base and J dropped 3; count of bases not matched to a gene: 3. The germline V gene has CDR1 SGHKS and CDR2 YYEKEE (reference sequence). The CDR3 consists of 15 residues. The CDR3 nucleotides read TGTGCCAGCAGCTTGAGGGGACAGGGGGTCTACGAGCAGTACTTC. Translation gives CASSLRGQGVYEQYF. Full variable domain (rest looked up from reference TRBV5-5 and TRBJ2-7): DAGVTQSPTHLIKTRGQQVTLRCSPISGHKSVSWYQQVLGQGPQFIFQYYEKEERGRGNFPDRFSARQFPNYSSELNVNALLLGDSALYLCASSLRGQGVYEQYFGPGTRLTVT.

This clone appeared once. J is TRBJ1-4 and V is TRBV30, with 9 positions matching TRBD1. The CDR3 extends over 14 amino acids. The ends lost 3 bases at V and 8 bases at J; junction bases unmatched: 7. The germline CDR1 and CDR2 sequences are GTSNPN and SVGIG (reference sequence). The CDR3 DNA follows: TGTGCCTGGAGCGGGACAGGGCTTGACGAAAAACTGTTTTTT. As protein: CAWSGTGLDEKLFF.

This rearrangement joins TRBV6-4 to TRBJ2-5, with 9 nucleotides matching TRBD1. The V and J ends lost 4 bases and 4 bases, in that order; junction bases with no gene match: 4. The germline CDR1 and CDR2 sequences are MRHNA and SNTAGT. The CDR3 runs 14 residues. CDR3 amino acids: CASSATGGLETQYF. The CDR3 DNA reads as TGTGCCAGCAGTGCCACAGGGGGCTTAGAGACCCAGTACTTC.

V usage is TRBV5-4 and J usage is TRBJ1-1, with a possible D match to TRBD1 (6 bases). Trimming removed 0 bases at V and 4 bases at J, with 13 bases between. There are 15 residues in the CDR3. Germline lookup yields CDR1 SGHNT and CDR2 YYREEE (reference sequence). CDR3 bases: TGTGCCAGCAGCTTGGCAAACAGGGCGGGCACTGAAGCTTTCTTT. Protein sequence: CASSLANRAGTEAFF. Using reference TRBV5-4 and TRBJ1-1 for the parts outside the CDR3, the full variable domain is ETGVTQSPTHLIKTRGQQVTLRCSSQSGHNTVSWYQQALGQGPQFIFQYYREEENGRGNFPPRFSGLQFPNYSSELNVNALELDDSALYLCASSLANRAGTEAFFGQGTRLTVV.

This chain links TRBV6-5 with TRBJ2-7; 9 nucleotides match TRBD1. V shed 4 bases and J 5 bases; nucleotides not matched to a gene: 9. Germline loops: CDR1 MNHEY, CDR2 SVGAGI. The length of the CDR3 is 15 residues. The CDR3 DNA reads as TGTGCCAGCAGTTCCATGGGGACAGGGAACCACGAGCAGTACTTC. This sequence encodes CASSSMGTGNHEQYF.

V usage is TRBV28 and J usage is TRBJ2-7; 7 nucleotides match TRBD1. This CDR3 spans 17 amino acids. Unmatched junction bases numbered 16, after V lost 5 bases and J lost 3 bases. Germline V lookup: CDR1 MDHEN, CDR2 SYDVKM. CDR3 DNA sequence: TGTGCCAGCAGTACGAAAAGAAGACAGGGTATGGTCTACGAGCAGTACTTC. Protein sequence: CASSTKRRQGMVYEQYF. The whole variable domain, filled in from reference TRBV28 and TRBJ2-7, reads DVKVTQSSRYLVKRTGEKVFLECVQDMDHENMFWYRQDPGLGLRLIYFSYDVKMKEKGDIPEGYSVSREKKERFSLILESASTNQTSMYLCASSTKRRQGMVYEQYFGPGTRLTVT.